A single sample is the source of the 21 T cell receptor beta chains below, sequenced in a study of blood T cell repertoires in COVID-19. The data were produced by immunoSEQ multiplex PCR, yet TCRdb's version contains in-frame clones alone and is incomplete. The data show roughly 230,000 clones, roughly 90% seen once. The sequenced sample was peripheral blood. The receptors derive from a human donor in a cohort sampled during active COVID-19.

This clone was seen only once. The rearrangement joins TRBV28 to TRBJ2-7, with unresolved D. The V end was cut by 5 bases, the J end by 5 bases, with 10 bases between. Looked up from germline, CDR1 is MDHEN and CDR2 is SYDVKM. This CDR3 is 12 amino acids long. The CDR3 here is CASSPGRDEQYF. In DNA form, the CDR3 reads TGTGCCAGCAGTCCCGGTCGAGACGAGCAGTACTTC.

J is TRBJ1-5 and V is TRBV24-1; 8 positions agree with TRBD1. Germline values: CDR1 KGHDR, CDR2 SFDVKD. The CDR3 is 14 amino acids. Trimming removed 10 bases from V and 6 bases from J; junction bases left unmatched: 10. The CDR3 region has the DNA TGTGCCACACCGACAGGGGAAGGAGGTCAGCCCCAGCATTTT. Its protein is CATPTGEGGQPQHF.

V and J are TRBV5-4 and TRBJ2-7; 8 bases match TRBD1. With V trimmed by 4 bases and J by 3 bases, 3 bases remained unmatched. The CDR3 loop spans 13 amino acids. Germline CDR1 reads SGHNT; CDR2 reads YYREEE (reference sequence). The chain's CDR3 is CASSRTGSYEQYF. CDR3 coding DNA: TGTGCCAGCAGCCGGACAGGGAGCTACGAGCAGTACTTC.

Here the CDR3 reads CASLWAHEQFF. The CDR3 nucleotides read TGTGCCAGCCTGTGGGCTCATGAGCAGTTCTTC. The V and J genes are TRBV12-3 or TRBV12-4 and TRBJ2-1; D not certain. V lost 8 bases and J 8 bases, leaving 10 bases between the germline ends. This CDR3 is 11 amino acids long.

The CDR3 reads CASSKNSGTGAYEQYF. The CDR3 nucleotides are TGCGCCAGCAGCAAAAATAGCGGGACAGGGGCCTACGAGCAGTACTTC. V and J are TRBV5-1 and TRBJ2-7; TRBD1 agrees at 10 bases. Looked up from germline, CDR1 is SGHRS and CDR2 is YFSETQ. The CDR3 consists of 16 residues. With 4 bases clipped from V and 2 bases from J, the junction kept 9 bases outside the gene matches.

The chain recombines TRBV24-1 with TRBJ1-2, with D possibly TRBD1 on 6 matching bases. The germline V gene encodes CDR1 KGHDR and CDR2 SFDVKD. The CDR3 spans 14 residues. Trimming stripped 3 bases from V and 8 bases from J, with 15 bases between. This CDR3 is CATSDGQSGSGYTF. CDR3 DNA sequence: TGTGCCACCAGTGATGGACAGTCAGGGTCCGGCTACACCTTC.

The V and J genes are TRBV28 and TRBJ1-1, with a tentative D call TRBD1 (5 bases). Trimming took off 7 bases at V and 6 bases at J, with 18 bases between the two ends. The CDR3 consists of 14 residues. Germline values: CDR1 MDHEN, CDR2 SYDVKM. The CDR3 spells CASNSKAGFPEAFF. The DNA of the CDR3 is TGTGCCAGCAATAGCAAAGCAGGGTTCCCTGAAGCTTTCTTT.

The chain links TRBV3-1 (or the pseudogene TRBV3-2) to TRBJ1-1; TRBD1 is a possible D gene (6 bases). Trimming took off 2 bases at V and 4 bases at J, with 17 bases between the two ends. Per germline, CDR1 LGHDT and CDR2 YNNKEL (reference sequence). The CDR3 is 16 amino acids. In nucleotides, the CDR3 is TGTGCCAGCAGCCAAAAGTTCAGGCGGGGGGCCACTGAAGCTTTCTTT. This gives the protein CASSQKFRRGATEAFF.

This chain connects TRBV28 to TRBJ1-6, with 8 bases lining up with TRBD1. The CDR3 is 14 residues long. The germline V gene has CDR1 MDHEN and CDR2 SYDVKM. Losses at the gene ends were 6 bases for V and 5 bases for J; bases not matched to a gene: 3. CDR3 coding DNA: TGTGCCAGCAGCCGACAGGGGAATAATTCACCCCTCCACTTT. Encoded protein: CASSRQGNNSPLHF. The full variable domain, completed using reference TRBV28 and TRBJ1-6, is DVKVTQSSRYLVKRTGEKVFLECVQDMDHENMFWYRQDPGLGLRLIYFSYDVKMKEKGDIPEGYSVSREKKERFSLILESASTNQTSMYLCASSRQGNNSPLHFGNGTRLTVT.

The chain recombines TRBV28 with TRBJ1-2; D gene unclear. The germline V gene has CDR1 MDHEN and CDR2 SYDVKM. V lost 7 bases, J lost 8 bases, and 17 bases lay in between. This CDR3 has 13 residues. This CDR3 is CASKTRVGRGYTF. The DNA of the CDR3 is TGTGCCAGCAAGACCCGGGTCGGAAGGGGCTACACCTTC.

J is TRBJ2-1 and V is TRBV11-2; tentatively, D is TRBD2 (5 bases). Germline V gives CDR1 SGHAT, CDR2 FQNNGV. V gave up 2 bases and J gave up 10 bases, with 9 bases separating them. This CDR3 has 12 amino acids. CDR3 residues: CASSLPLAEQFF. The DNA of the CDR3 is TGTGCCAGCAGCTTACCCCTAGCAGAGCAGTTCTTC.

This clone occurred once. The chain combines TRBV6-6 with TRBJ1-2; 9 bases agree with TRBD1. The CDR3 consists of 12 residues. CDR1 is MNHNY, CDR2 SVGAGI, per germline (reference sequence). The V segment lost 7 bases and the J segment 13 bases; nucleotides outside the gene matches: 10. The DNA for the CDR3 is TGTGCCAGCACCGGAAGGGACAGGGTCCGCACCTTC. Protein: CASTGRDRVRTF.

The J gene is TRBJ2-1, the V gene TRBV11-2; D perhaps matches TRBD1 (5 bases). The CDR3 covers 13 residues. Trimming pared 7 bases from V and 5 bases from J, leaving 12 bases between. The germline V gene encodes CDR1 SGHAT and CDR2 FQNNGV. The CDR3 loop is CASKRRAHNEQFF. The CDR3 DNA sequence: TGTGCCAGCAAGCGCAGGGCACACAATGAGCAGTTCTTC.

This chain connects TRBV7-3 to TRBJ2-7; TRBD2 agrees at 14 bases. Germline CDR1 is SGHTA and CDR2 is FQGTGA. J was trimmed by 4 bases and V by 5 bases; bases with no gene match: 4. The CDR3 is made up of 15 amino acids. The CDR3 nucleotides are TGTGCCAGCAGCCCCGGGACTAGCGGGAGTTACGAGCAGTACTTC. Its protein is CASSPGTSGSYEQYF.

Turning to this clone: Its ends do not fully match the called genes, so a read error is possible. The rearrangement uses TRBV2 and TRBJ1-2; possibly TRBD1 for D (6 bases). Germline loops: CDR1 SNHLY, CDR2 FYNNEI. The length of the CDR3 is 10 residues. The CDR3 sequence: CASSGGPTGF. The CDR3, as DNA: TGTGCCAGCAGTGGGGGGCCTACAGGCTTC.

V usage is TRBV5-1 and J usage is TRBJ2-7; TRBD1 matches 7 bases. CDR3 length equals 15 residues. J gave up 0 bases and V 1 base, and 4 bases lay outside the gene matches. Per the germline V gene, CDR1 is SGHRS and CDR2 is YFSETQ. The CDR3 nucleotides read TGCGCCAGCAGCTTGTACGGGGACAGCTCCTACGAGCAGTACTTC. Translated, it gives CASSLYGDSSYEQYF.

The chain is built from TRBV18 and TRBJ2-7; 11 positions match TRBD2. The CDR3 is 15 residues long. The germline V gene has CDR1 KGHSH and CDR2 LQKENI. The J segment lost 2 bases and the V segment lost 3 bases, leaving 3 bases of the junction unmatched. CDR3 coding DNA: TGTGCCAGCTCACCTGGGACTAGCGGACCCTACGAGCAGTACTTC. Translation: CASSPGTSGPYEQYF.

The chain joins TRBV19 to TRBJ2-3; tentative D call: TRBD2 (6 bases). This CDR3 spans 17 amino acids. Per germline, CDR1 LNHDA and CDR2 SQIVND (reference sequence). Trimming stripped 5 bases from V and 1 base from J, with 19 bases between. DNA of the CDR3: TGTGCCAGTAGTTCGTTGATCTGGGGGGAAGGCACAGATACGCAGTATTTT. Protein sequence: CASSSLIWGEGTDTQYF.

The gene calls are TRBV27 and TRBJ2-5; tentatively, D is TRBD2 (5 bases). V was clipped by 6 bases and J by 9 bases, with 17 bases between them. Looked up from germline, CDR1 is MNHEY and CDR2 is SMNVEV (reference sequence). This CDR3 comprises 13 residues. The CDR3 is CASSHRGSGAQYF. CDR3 sequence (DNA): TGTGCCAGCAGCCACCGGGGTTCCGGGGCCCAGTACTTC.

The J gene is TRBJ2-7, the V gene TRBV7-2; the D gene is possibly TRBD1 (5 bases). Germline assignment: CDR1 SGHTA and CDR2 FQGNSA. CDR3 length: 18 residues. V lost 1 base and J 7 bases, leaving 26 bases between the germline ends. The CDR3 bases are TGTGCCAGCAGCTTAGGACCCTTCCGACAGAGACCCTTGGGGGAGCAGTACTTC. Translated, it gives CASSLGPFRQRPLGEQYF. Looking up the rest from reference TRBV7-2 and TRBJ2-7 gives the full variable domain: GAGVSQSPSNKVTEKGKDVELRCDPISGHTALYWYRQSLGQGLEFLIYFQGNSAPDKSGLPSDRFSAERTGGSVSTLTIQRTQQEDSAVYLCASSLGPFRQRPLGEQYFGPGTRLTVT.

The V gene is TRBV6-1, the J gene TRBJ2-6, with D unresolved. The CDR3 runs 16 residues. V lost 2 bases and J lost 0, with 8 bases in between. Germline CDR1 is MNHNS and CDR2 is SASEGT. The CDR3 coding sequence is TGTGCCAGCAGTGAAACAGAAAGCTCTGGGGCCAACGTCCTGACTTTC. It codes for CASSETESSGANVLTF.